The T cell receptor beta chain under discussion was sequenced for a study of T cells in Graves' hyperthyroidism and ophthalmopathy. Reasons for excluding patients were uncontrolled infection, other autoimmune disease, pregnancy or lactation. Amplified TCR beta CDR3 regions derived from RNA transcripts. The study used the HTBI primer set for a first-round RT-PCR of the TCR CDR3. One entry per CDR3 protein results from TCRdb running MiXCR on the multiplex PCR reads. The data contain roughly 580,000 distinct CDR3 sequences, roughly 14% of them seen just once; the ten biggest clones take up around 5.4%. The table lists this clonotype with many counts. V was clipped by 4 bases and J by 5 bases; unmatched bases: 14. The CDR3 contains 17 residues. Germline V gene data show CDR1 as KGHDR and CDR2 as SFDVKD.

The chain joins TRBV24-1 to TRBJ2-5, with TRBD2 identical over 8 bases. Sequencing was carried out using blood. The receptor comes from a woman in her thirties with Graves' hyperthyroidism that later progressed to Graves' ophthalmopathy. This CDR3 is CATSDHTFGPGGETQYF. The DNA of the CDR3 is TGTGCCACCAGTGACCATACCTTTGGACCGGGAGGGGAGACCCAGTACTTC.